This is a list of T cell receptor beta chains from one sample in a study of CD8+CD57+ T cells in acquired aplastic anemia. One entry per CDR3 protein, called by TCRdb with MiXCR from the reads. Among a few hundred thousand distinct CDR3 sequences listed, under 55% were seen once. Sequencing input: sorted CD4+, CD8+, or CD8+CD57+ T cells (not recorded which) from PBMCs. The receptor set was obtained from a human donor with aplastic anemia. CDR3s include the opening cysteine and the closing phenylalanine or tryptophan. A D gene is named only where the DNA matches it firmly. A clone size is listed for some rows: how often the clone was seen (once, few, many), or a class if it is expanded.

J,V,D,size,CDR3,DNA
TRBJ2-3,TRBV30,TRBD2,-,CAGRTRGADTQYF,TGTGCCGGGAGGACTCGGGGGGCAGATACGCAGTATTTT
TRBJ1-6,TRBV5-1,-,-,CASSLDTGYNSPLHF,TGCGCCAGCAGTTTGGATACAGGGTATAATTCACCCCTCCACTTT
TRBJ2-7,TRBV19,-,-,CASSTWDRYEQYF,TGTGCCAGTAGTACCTGGGATCGGTACGAGCAGTACTTC
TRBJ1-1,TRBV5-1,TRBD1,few,CASSLGPGQGPLVNTEAFF,TGCGCCAGCAGCTTGGGACCGGGACAGGGGCCCTTAGTGAACACTGAAGCTTTCTTT
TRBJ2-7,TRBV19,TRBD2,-,CASRPSGGEEQYF,TGTGCCAGTAGGCCTAGCGGGGGGGAAGAGCAGTACTTC
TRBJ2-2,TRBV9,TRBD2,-,CASSVGGGWTGELFF,TGTGCCAGCAGCGTAGGGGGGGGTTGGACCGGGGAGCTGTTTTTT
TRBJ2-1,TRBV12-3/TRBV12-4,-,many,CASSLGLRDYNEQFF,TGTGCCAGCAGTTTAGGACTGAGGGACTACAATGAGCAGTTCTTC
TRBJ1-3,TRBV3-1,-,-,CASSQAGFSGNTIYF,TGTGCCAGCAGCCAGGCAGGCTTCTCTGGAAACACCATATATTTT
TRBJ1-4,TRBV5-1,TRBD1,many,CASSRTGERVEKLFF,TGCGCCAGCAGCCGAACAGGGGAAAGGGTAGAAAAACTGTTTTTT
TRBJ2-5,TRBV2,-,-,CASSYAGPSAQYF,TGTGCCAGCAGTTACGCGGGACCGTCGGCCCAGTACTTC
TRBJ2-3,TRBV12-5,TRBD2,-,CASGLVPGTSGGSTDTQYF,TGTGCTAGTGGTTTGGTACCCGGGACTAGCGGGGGGAGCACAGATACGCAGTATTTT
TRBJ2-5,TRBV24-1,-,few,CATSGTGKGETQYF,TGTGCCACCAGTGGAACGGGCAAGGGAGAGACCCAGTACTTC
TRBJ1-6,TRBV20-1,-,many,CSARGSSSYNSPLHF,TGCAGTGCTAGAGGATCGAGCTCCTATAATTCACCCCTCCACTTT
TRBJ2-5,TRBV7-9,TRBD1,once,CASAGDRGLEETQYF,TGTGCTAGCGCCGGGGACAGGGGGCTGGAGGAGACCCAGTACTTC
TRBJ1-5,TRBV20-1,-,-,CSASAGNQPQHF,TGCAGTGCTAGTGCCGGCAATCAGCCCCAGCATTTT
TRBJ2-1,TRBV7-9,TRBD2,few,CASSFHQREGGYNEQFF,TGTGCCAGCAGCTTTCATCAGCGGGAGGGGGGATACAATGAGCAGTTCTTC
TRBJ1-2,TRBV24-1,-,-,CATSDQTEYYGYTF,TGTGCCACCAGTGATCAGACAGAATACTATGGCTACACCTTC
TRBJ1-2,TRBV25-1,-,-,CAGSRPGLDGCTF,TGTGCCGGCAGTCGGCCTGGTTTAGATGGCTGCACCTTC
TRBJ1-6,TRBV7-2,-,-,CASSSGAYNSPLHF,TGTGCCAGCAGCTCTGGGGCCTATAACTCACCCCTCCACTTT
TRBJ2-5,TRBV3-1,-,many,CASSGTGETQYF,TGTGCCAGCAGCGGGACGGGAGAGACCCAGTACTTC
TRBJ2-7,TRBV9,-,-,CASVFTGSYEQYF,TGTGCCAGCGTATTTACTGGGTCCTACGAGCAGTACTTC
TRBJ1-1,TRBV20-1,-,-,CSAPTKGHLNTEAFF,TGCAGTGCACCGACTAAGGGACACCTGAACACTGAAGCTTTCTTT
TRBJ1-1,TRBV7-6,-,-,CASSTSPNTEAFF,TGTGCCAGCAGTACCTCCCCGAACACTGAAGCTTTCTTT
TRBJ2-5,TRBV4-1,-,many,CASSQDWPAQETQYF,TGCGCCAGCAGCCAAGATTGGCCAGCACAAGAGACCCAGTACTTC
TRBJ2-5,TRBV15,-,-,CATSKGQGRETQYF,TGTGCCACCAGCAAGGGCCAGGGGAGAGAGACCCAGTACTTC
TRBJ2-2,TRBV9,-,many,CASSVETPTGTGELFF,TGTGCCAGCAGCGTTGAGACCCCGACTGGTACCGGGGAGCTGTTTTTT
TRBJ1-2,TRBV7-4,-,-,CASSLGQGWDGYTF,TGTGCCAGCAGCTTAGGGCAGGGATGGGATGGCTACACCTTC
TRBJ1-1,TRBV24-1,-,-,CATSTGSATEAFF,TGTGCCACCAGTACGGGATCGGCCACTGAAGCTTTCTTT
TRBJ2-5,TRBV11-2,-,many,CASSSRGPQETQYF,TGTGCCAGCAGCTCCCGGGGACCTCAAGAGACCCAGTACTTC
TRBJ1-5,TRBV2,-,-,CASSGVTQPQHF,TGTGCCAGCAGTGGGGTGACTCAGCCCCAGCATTTT
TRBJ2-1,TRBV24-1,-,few,CATSDSDISYNEQFF,TGTGCCACCAGTGATTCGGACATCTCCTACAATGAGCAGTTCTTC
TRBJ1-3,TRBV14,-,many,CASSQVGGFWRSGNTIYF,TGTGCCAGCAGCCAAGTAGGGGGATTCTGGCGCTCTGGAAACACCATATATTTT
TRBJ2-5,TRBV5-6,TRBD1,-,CASGAGTGSLKTQYF,TGTGCCAGCGGTGCGGGGACAGGGAGTCTGAAGACCCAGTACTTC
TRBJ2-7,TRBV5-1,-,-,CASSLGGAGEYEQYF,TGCGCCAGCAGCCTGGGGGGGGCAGGGGAATATGAGCAGTACTTC
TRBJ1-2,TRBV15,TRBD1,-,CASSLVLGQEWNGYIF,TGTGCCAGCAGCTTAGTACTCGGACAGGAATGGAATGGCTACATCTTC
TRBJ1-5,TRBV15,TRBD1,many,CATSRAGGEYQPQHF,TGTGCCACCAGCAGAGCAGGGGGCGAATATCAGCCCCAGCATTTT
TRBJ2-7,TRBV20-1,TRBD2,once,CSARPQRGGLYEQYF,TGCAGTGCTAGGCCCCAACGGGGGGGCCTGTACGAGCAGTACTTC
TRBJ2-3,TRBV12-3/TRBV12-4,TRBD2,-,CASSLRGGADTQYF,TGTGCCAGCAGTTTACGGGGGGGGGCAGATACGCAGTATTTT
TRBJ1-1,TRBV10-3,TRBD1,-,CAISEGQGTEAFF,TGTGCCATCAGTGAGGGACAGGGGACTGAAGCTTTCTTT
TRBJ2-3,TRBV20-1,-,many,CSAKTSRARTDTQYF,TGCAGTGCTAAAACTAGCAGGGCCCGCACAGATACGCAGTATTTT
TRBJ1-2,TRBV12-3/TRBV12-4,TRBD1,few,CANGQGCNYGYTF,TGTGCCAATGGACAGGGTTGCAACTATGGCTACACCTTC
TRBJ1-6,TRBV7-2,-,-,CASSLAFGRTRSPLHF,TGTGCCAGCAGCTTAGCGTTCGGCAGAACCCGATCACCCCTCCACTTT
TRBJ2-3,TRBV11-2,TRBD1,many,CASSIRQGARYF,TGTGCCAGCAGCATCAGACAGGGCGCAAGGTATTTT
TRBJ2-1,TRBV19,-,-,CASRWYNEQFF,TGTGCCAGTCGGTGGTACAATGAGCAGTTCTTC
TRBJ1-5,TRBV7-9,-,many,CASSTGSPGQPQHF,TGTGCCAGCAGCACCGGGTCTCCCGGGCAGCCCCAGCATTTT
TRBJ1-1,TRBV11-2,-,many,CASSWDIAGTEAFF,TGTGCCAGCAGCTGGGACATCGCGGGCACTGAAGCTTTCTTT